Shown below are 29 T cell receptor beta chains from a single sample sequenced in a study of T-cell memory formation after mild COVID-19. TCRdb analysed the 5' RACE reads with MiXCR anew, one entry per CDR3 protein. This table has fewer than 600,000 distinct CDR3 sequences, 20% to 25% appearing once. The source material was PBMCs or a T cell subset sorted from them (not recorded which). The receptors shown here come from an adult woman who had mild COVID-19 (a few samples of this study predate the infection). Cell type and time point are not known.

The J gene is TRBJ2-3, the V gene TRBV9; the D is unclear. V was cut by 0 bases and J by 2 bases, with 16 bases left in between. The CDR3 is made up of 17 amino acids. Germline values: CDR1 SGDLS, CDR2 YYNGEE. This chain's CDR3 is CASSVVGSPSSTDTQYF. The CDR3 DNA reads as TGTGCCAGCAGCGTAGTAGGGTCGCCCAGTTCCACAGATACGCAGTATTTT. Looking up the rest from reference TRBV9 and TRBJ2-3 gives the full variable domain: DSGVTQTPKHLITATGQRVTLRCSPRSGDLSVYWYQQSLDQGLQFLIQYYNGEERAKGNILERFSAQQFPDLHSELNLSSLELGDSALYFCASSVVGSPSSTDTQYFGPGTRLTVL.

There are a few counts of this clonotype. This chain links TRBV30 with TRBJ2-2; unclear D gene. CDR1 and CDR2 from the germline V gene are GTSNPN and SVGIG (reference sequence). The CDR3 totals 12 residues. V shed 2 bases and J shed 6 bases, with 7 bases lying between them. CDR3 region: CAWSQLSGELFF. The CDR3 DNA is TGTGCCTGGAGTCAGCTATCCGGGGAGCTGTTTTTT.

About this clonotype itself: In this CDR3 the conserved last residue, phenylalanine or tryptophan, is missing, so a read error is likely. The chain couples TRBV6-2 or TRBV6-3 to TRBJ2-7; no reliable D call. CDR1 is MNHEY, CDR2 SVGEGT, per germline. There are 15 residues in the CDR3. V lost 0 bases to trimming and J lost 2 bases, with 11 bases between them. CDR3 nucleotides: TGTGCCAGCAGTTACTCTGGCCAAACTCCCTACGAGCAGTACTCC. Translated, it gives CASSYSGQTPYEQYS.

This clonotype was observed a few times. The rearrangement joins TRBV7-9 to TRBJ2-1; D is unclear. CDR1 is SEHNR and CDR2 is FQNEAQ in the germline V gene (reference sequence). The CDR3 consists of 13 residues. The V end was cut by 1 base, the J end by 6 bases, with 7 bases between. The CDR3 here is CASSLGISNEQFF. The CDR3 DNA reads TGTGCCAGCAGCTTAGGTATATCCAATGAGCAGTTCTTC.

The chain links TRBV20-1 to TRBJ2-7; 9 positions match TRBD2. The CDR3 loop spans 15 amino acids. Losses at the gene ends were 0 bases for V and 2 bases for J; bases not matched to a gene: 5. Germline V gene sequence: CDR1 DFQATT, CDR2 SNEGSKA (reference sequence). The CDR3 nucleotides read TGCAGTGCTAGAGATATGGTAGCGGGAGCCTACGAGCAGTACTTC. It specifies CSARDMVAGAYEQYF.

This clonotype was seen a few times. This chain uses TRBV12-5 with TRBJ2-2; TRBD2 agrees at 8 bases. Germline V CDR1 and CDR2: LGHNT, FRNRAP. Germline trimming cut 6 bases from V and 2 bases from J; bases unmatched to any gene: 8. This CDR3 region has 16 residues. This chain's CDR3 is CASGPPGRENTGELFF. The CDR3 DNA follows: TGTGCTAGTGGCCCCCCCGGGAGGGAAAACACCGGGGAGCTGTTTTTT. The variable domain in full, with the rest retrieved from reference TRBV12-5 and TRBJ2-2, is DARVTQTPRHKVTEMGQEVTMRCQPILGHNTVFWYRQTMMQGLELLAYFRNRAPLDDSGMPKDRFSAEMPDATLATLKIQPSEPRDSAVYFCASGPPGRENTGELFFGEGSRLTVL.

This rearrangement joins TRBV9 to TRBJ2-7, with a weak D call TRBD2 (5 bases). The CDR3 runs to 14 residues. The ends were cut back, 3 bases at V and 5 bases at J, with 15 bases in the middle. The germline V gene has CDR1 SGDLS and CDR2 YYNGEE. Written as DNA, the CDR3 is TGTGCCAGCAGCGCCGGGCTGGACGGGAACGAGCAGTACTTC. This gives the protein CASSAGLDGNEQYF. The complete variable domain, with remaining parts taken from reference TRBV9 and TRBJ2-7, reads DSGVTQTPKHLITATGQRVTLRCSPRSGDLSVYWYQQSLDQGLQFLIQYYNGEERAKGNILERFSAQQFPDLHSELNLSSLELGDSALYFCASSAGLDGNEQYFGPGTRLTVT.

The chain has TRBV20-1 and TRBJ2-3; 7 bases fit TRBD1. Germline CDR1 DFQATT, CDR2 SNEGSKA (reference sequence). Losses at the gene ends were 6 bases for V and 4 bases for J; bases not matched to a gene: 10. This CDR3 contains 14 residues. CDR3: CSAPDRRIADTQYF. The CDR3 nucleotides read TGCAGTGCGCCGGACAGGCGTATAGCAGATACGCAGTATTTT.

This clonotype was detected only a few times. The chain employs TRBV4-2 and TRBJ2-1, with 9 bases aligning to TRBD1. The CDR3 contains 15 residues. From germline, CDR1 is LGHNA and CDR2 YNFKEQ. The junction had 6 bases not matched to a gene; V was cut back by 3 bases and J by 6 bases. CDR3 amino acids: CASSHRDRVFNEQFF. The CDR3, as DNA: TGTGCCAGCAGCCACCGGGACAGGGTATTCAATGAGCAGTTCTTC.

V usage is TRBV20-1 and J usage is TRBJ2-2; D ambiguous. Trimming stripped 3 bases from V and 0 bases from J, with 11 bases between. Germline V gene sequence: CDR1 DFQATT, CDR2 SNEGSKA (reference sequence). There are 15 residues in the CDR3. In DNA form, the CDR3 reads TGCAGTGCTAGTAGGGCAGATCCGAACACCGGGGAGCTGTTTTTT. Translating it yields CSASRADPNTGELFF.

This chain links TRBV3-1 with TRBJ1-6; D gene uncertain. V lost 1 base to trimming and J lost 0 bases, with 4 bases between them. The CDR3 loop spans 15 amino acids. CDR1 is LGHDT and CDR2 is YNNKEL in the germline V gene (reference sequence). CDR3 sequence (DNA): TGTGCCAGCAGCCAAGGGAGCTCCTATAATTCACCCCTCCACTTT. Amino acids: CASSQGSSYNSPLHF.

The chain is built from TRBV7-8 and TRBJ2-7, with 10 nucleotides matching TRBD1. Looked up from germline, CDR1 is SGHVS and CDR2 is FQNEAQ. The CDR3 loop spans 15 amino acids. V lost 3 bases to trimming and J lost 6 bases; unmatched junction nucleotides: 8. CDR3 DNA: TGTGCCAGCAGCTTGTCCGGGACAGGGGTGCGCGAGCAGTACTTC. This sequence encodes CASSLSGTGVREQYF.

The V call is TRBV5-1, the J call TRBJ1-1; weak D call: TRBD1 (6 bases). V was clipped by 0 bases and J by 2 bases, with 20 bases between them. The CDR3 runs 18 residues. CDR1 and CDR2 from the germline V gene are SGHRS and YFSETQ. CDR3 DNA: TGCGCCAGCAGCTTGGACAGGGCTACGGGCCTTAGAAACACTGAAGCTTTCTTT. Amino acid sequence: CASSLDRATGLRNTEAFF.

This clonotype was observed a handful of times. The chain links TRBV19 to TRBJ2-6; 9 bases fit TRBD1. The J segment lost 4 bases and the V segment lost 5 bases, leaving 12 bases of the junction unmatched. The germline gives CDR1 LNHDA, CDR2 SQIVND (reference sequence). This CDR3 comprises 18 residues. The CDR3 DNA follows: TGTGCCAGTAGTCGTATACCGGGACAGGGTCCGGGGGCCAACGTCCTGACTTTC. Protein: CASSRIPGQGPGANVLTF.

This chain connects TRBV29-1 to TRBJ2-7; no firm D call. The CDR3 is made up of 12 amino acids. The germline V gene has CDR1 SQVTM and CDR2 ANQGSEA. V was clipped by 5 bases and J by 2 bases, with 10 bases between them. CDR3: CSVLTETYEQYF. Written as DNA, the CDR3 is TGCAGCGTTTTGACCGAAACCTACGAGCAGTACTTC.

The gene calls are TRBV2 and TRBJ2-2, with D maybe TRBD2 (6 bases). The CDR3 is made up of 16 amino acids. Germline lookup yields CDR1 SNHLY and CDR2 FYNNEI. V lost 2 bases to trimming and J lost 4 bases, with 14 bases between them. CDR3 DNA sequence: TGTGCCAGCAGTGAATCCGCCGGGAGTTTCACCGGGGAGCTGTTTTTT. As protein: CASSESAGSFTGELFF. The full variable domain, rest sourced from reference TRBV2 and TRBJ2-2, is EPEVTQTPSHQVTQMGQEVILRCVPISNHLYFYWYRQILGQKVEFLVSFYNNEISEKSEIFDDQFSVERPDGSNFTLKIRSTKLEDSAMYFCASSESAGSFTGELFFGEGSRLTVL.

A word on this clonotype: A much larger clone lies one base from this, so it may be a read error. CDR3 in DNA: TGTGCCAGCAGTGAGCGGGAGGAAGAGACCAAGTACTTC. The encoded protein is CASSEREEETKYF. The chain links TRBV6-1 to TRBJ2-5; 8 bases are shared with TRBD2. The CDR3 loop spans 13 amino acids. CDR1 and CDR2 (germline): MNHNS, SASEGT.

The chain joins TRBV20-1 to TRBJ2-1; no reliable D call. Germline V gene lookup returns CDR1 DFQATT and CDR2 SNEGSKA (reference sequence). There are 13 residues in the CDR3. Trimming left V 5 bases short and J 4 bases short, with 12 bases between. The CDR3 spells CSAFPSVYNEQFF. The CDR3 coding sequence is TGCAGTGCTTTCCCTTCTGTATACAATGAGCAGTTCTTC.

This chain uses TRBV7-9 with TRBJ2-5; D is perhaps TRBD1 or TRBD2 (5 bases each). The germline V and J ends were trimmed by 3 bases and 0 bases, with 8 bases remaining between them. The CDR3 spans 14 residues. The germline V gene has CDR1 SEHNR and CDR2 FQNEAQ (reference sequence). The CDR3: CASSFGGHQETQYF. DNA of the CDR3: TGTGCCAGCAGCTTTGGGGGACACCAAGAGACCCAGTACTTC.

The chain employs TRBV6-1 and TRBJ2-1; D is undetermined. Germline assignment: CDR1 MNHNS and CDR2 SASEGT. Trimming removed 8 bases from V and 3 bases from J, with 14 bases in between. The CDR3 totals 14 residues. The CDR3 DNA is TGTGCCAGCGTGAAGTCGCTGGACTACAATGAGCAGTTCTTC. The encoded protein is CASVKSLDYNEQFF.

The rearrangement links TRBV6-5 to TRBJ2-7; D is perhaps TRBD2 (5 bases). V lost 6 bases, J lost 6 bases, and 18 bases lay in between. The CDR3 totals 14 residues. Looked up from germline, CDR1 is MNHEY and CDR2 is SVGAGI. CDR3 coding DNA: TGTGCCAGCAGAACGGAGGCCTTGTGGCGCGAGCAGTACTTC. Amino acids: CASRTEALWREQYF.

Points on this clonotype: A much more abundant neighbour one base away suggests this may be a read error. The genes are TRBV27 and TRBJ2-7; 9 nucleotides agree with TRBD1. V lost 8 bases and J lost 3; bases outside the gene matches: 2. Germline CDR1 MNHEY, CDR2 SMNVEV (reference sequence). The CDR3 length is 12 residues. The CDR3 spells CASRDRDYEQYF. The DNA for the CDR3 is TGTGCCAGCCGGGACAGGGACTACGAGCAGTACTTC.

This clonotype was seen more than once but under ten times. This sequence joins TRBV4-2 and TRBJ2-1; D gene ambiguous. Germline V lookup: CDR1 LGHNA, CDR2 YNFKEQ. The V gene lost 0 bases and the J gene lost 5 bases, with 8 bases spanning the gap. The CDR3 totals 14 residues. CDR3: CASSQDLTDNEQFF. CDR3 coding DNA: TGTGCCAGCAGCCAAGATCTTACCGACAATGAGCAGTTCTTC.

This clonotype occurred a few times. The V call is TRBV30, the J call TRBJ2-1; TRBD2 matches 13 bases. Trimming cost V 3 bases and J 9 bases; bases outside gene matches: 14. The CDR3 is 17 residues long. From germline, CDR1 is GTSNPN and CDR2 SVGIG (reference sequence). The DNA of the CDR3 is TGTGCCTGGAGGACCCCTACAACTAGCGGGGGGGCGGTTGAGCAGTTCTTC. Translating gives CAWRTPTTSGGAVEQFF.

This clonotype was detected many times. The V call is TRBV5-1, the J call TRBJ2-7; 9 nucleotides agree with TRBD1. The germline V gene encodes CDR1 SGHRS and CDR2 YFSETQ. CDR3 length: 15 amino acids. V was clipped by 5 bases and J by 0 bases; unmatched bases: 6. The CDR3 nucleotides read TGCGCCAGCAGGGCCGGGACAGGGTCCTCCTACGAGCAGTACTTC. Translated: CASRAGTGSSYEQYF.

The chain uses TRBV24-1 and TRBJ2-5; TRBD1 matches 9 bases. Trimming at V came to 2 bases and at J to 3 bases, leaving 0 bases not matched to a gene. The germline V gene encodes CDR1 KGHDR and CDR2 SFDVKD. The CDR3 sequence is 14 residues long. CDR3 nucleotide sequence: TGTGCCACCAGTGATTGGGACAGGGAAGAGACCCAGTACTTC. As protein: CATSDWDREETQYF.

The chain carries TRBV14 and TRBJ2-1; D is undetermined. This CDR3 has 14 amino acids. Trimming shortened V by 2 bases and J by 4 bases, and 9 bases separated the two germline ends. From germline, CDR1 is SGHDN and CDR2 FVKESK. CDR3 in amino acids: CASSQMPVYNEQFF. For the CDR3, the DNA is TGTGCCAGCAGCCAAATGCCAGTGTACAATGAGCAGTTCTTC.

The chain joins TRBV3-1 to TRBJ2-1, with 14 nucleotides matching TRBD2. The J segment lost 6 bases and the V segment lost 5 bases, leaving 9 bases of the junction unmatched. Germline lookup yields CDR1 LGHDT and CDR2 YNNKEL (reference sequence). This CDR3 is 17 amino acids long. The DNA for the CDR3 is TGTGCCAGCAGCTCCTCCCCCGGGACTAGCGGGAGCAATGAGCAGTTCTTC. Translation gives CASSSSPGTSGSNEQFF.

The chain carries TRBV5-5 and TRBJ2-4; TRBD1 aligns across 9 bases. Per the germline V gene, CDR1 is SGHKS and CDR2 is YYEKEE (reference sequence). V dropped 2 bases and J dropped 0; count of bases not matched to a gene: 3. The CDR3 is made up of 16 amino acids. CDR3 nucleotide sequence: TGTGCCAGCAGCTTCGGACAGGGGATAGCCAAAAACATTCAGTACTTC. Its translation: CASSFGQGIAKNIQYF.